This T cell receptor (beta chain) was profiled in a study of T cell responses to AZD1222 COVID-19 vaccine. This CDR3 region has 15 residues. Germline-derived CDR1 and CDR2 are LGHDT and YNNKEL (reference sequence). V was pared by 1 base and J by 1 base, with 10 bases between. The table came from immunoSEQ multiplex PCR; TCRdb's copy has only in-frame clones and leaves some out. Here the sample spans around 87,000 clones, 75% to 90% being singletons. The sequenced sample was peripheral blood, obtained 28 days after the second AZD1222 dose. The J gene is TRBJ1-1, the V gene TRBV3-1 (or the pseudogene TRBV3-2); D gene ambiguous. The clonotype comes from an adult who received the AZD1222 COVID-19 vaccine. The CDR3 here is CASSQAYFKNTEAFF. DNA for the CDR3: TGTGCCAGCAGCCAAGCATACTTTAAGAACACTGAAGCTTTCTTT.